This T cell receptor (beta chain) was profiled in a study of cytomegalovirus exposure and HLA in healthy donors. As for the study in general: Within an early data release were approximately 85 million unique TCRs drawn from HLA-typed donors.

Findings and caveats of the study: Association with HLA alleles at 0.05 false discovery rate was found for some 18,000 TCR beta sequences in a later analysis. Among TCR beta chains, those listed as cytomegalovirus-associated numbered fewer than 200.

CDR1 SGHRS and CDR2 YFSETQ come from the germline V gene. V lost 0 bases and J 5 bases, leaving 15 bases between the germline ends. CDR3 length equals 15 residues. As for this clone: Its target is unknown.

PCR was performed using 60 Vbeta and 13 Jbeta primers. The data were produced by immunoSEQ multiplex PCR, yet TCRdb's version contains in-frame clones alone and is incomplete. Of roughly 120,000 clones listed, 60% to 85% are singletons. V is TRBV5-1 and J is TRBJ2-7; D may be TRBD2 (5 bases). The clonotype comes from a woman aged 30 to 39 in good health and CMV-seronegative. The sample consisted of PBMCs. As DNA, the CDR3 is TGCGCCAGCAGCTTGGAAGGGTTCGGGGTCGACGAGCAGTACTTC. Translation: CASSLEGFGVDEQYF. Combining the CDR3 with reference TRBV5-1 and TRBJ2-7 gives the whole variable domain KAGVTQTPRYLIKTRGQQVTLSCSPISGHRSVSWYQQTPGQGLQFLFEYFSETQRNKGNFPGRFSGRQFSNSRSEMNVSTLELGDSALYLCASSLEGFGVDEQYFGPGTRLTVT.